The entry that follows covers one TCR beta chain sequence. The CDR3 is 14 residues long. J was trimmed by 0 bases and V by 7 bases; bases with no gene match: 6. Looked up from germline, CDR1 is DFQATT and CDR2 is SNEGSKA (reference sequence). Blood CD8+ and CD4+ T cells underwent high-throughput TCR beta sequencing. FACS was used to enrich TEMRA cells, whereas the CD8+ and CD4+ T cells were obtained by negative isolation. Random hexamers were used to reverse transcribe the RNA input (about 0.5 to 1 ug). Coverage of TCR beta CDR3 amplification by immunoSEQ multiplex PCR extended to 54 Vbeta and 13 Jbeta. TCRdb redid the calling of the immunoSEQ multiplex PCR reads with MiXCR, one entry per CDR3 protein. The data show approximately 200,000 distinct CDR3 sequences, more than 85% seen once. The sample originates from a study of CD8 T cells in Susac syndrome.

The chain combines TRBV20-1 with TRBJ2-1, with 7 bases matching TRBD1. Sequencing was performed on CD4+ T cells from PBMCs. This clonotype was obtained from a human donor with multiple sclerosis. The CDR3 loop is CSVGTVYSYNEQFF. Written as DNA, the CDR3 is TGCAGTGTGGGGACAGTATACTCCTACAATGAGCAGTTCTTC.